This entry features one T cell receptor beta chain sequence. Its antigen is not known. Generated by immunoSEQ multiplex PCR, the TCRdb table keeps only in-frame clones and is missing some. Counted here are 100,000 to 150,000 clones, around 93% occurring once; the ten biggest clones make up around 0.15%. The sample originates from a study of OX40 agonist ivuxolimab in advanced cancers. CDR3 length: 16 residues. V was pared by 6 bases and J by 0 bases, with 16 bases between. In germline, CDR1 is KGHSH, CDR2 LQKENI. Study results and limitations: Low levels of normalized T-cell clonal expansion also appeared in some nonresponders.

This clonotype was sampled from an adult with an advanced solid tumor such as melanoma, head and neck, liver or kidney cancer. The J gene is TRBJ2-3, the V gene TRBV18; D gene uncertain. The sample in question was CD4+ or CD8+ T cells sorted from blood, obtained in a trial of the OX40 agonist ivuxolimab. Here the CDR3 reads CASSLRADFSTDTQYF. CDR3 DNA sequence: TGTGCCAGCTCTCTAAGGGCAGATTTTAGCACAGATACGCAGTATTTT.